These T cell receptor beta chains were read from a single sample in a study of T cells after yellow fever vaccination. In TCRdb, the 5' RACE reads were re-called with MiXCR into one record per CDR3 protein. The repertoire consists of hundreds of thousands of distinct CDR3 sequences, with roughly 8.7% occurring once and the leading ten covering 18%. Sequenced here: PBMCs, sampled on the day of the first yellow fever vaccination. These TCRs come from a man aged 18 to 29 who received the YFV17D yellow fever vaccine. Both conserved end residues are part of each CDR3. A D gene is named only where the DNA matches it firmly. Only some rows state a clone size, as once, few, many or a class for expanded clones.

.,TRBJ1-5,.,TRBV12-3/TRBV12-4,CASRPGGSMGDQPQHF,TGTGCCAGCAGACCAGGCGGGTCAATGGGGGATCAGCCCCAGCATTTT
.,TRBJ1-3,.,TRBV7-2,CASSLTPRNTIYF,TGTGCCAGCAGCTTAACACCTCGAAACACCATATATTTT
.,TRBJ2-7,.,TRBV4-2,CASSQERAGEQYF,TGTGCCAGCAGCCAAGAGAGGGCAGGCGAGCAGTACTTC
.,TRBJ2-2,TRBD2,TRBV20-1,CSASSSGGDGGEQFF,TGCAGTGCTAGTTCCAGCGGGGGGGATGGCGGGGAGCAGTTTTTT
few,TRBJ2-6,TRBD1,TRBV5-1,CASSATGGTSSGANVLTF,TGCGCCAGCAGCGCGACAGGGGGAACAAGCTCTGGGGCCAACGTCCTGACTTTC
.,TRBJ2-2,TRBD2,TRBV11-3,CASSPGLAATGELFF,TGTGCCAGCAGCCCGGGACTAGCGGCAACCGGGGAGCTGTTTTTT
.,TRBJ2-5,.,TRBV6-2/TRBV6-3,CASRPAGMETQYF,TGTGCCAGCAGACCCGCAGGCATGGAGACCCAGTACTTC
many,TRBJ2-2,.,TRBV25-1,CASSPHGTGELFF,TGTGCCAGCAGTCCCCACGGCACCGGGGAGCTGTTTTTT
few,TRBJ1-1,.,TRBV29-1,CSIPGVIEAFF,TGCAGCATACCCGGAGTCATTGAAGCTTTCTTT
few,TRBJ1-2,TRBD1,TRBV6-2/TRBV6-3,CASRHRDRGLNYGYTF,TGTGCCAGCAGACACCGGGACAGGGGACTTAACTATGGCTACACCTTC
many,TRBJ2-3,TRBD2,TRBV5-1,CASSLTSGGALDTQYF,TGCGCCAGCAGCTTGACTAGCGGGGGGGCCTTAGATACGCAGTATTTT
.,TRBJ1-4,TRBD1,TRBV5-4,CASSVDRANEKLFF,TGTGCCAGCAGCGTTGACAGGGCCAATGAAAAACTGTTTTTT
few,TRBJ2-7,TRBD2,TRBV5-1,CASSTGLAGETGYEQYF,TGCGCCAGCAGCACAGGACTAGCGGGGGAGACGGGCTACGAGCAGTACTTC
.,TRBJ2-7,.,TRBV7-9,CASSLLGDGEYKQYF,TGTGCCAGCAGCTTACTAGGCGACGGTGAATACAAGCAGTACTTC
.,TRBJ1-3,.,TRBV7-9,CASSFTGTGNTIYF,TGTGCCAGCAGCTTCACAGGGACTGGAAACACCATATATTTT
.,TRBJ1-4,TRBD1,TRBV7-2,CASSLDRVEVKLFF,TGTGCCAGCAGCCTGGACAGGGTAGAGGTGAAACTGTTTTTT
many,TRBJ1-6,TRBD1,TRBV20-1,CSASSDRVSPLHF,TGCAGTGCTAGTTCGGACAGGGTATCACCCCTCCACTTT
.,TRBJ2-2,TRBD2,TRBV4-1,CASSQGLSSGGAVAGELFF,TGCGCCAGCAGCCAAGGCCTCTCTAGCGGGGGGGCGGTTGCCGGGGAGCTGTTTTTT
many,TRBJ1-5,.,TRBV6-2/TRBV6-3,CASSLAGPQHF,TGTGCCAGCAGTTTGGCCGGGCCCCAGCATTTT
few,TRBJ1-2,.,TRBV27,CASSLSIGLGGGYTF,TGTGCCAGCAGTTTATCGATAGGACTTGGGGGTGGCTACACCTTC
.,TRBJ2-7,.,TRBV19,CAGSTPTGNYEQYF,TGTGCCGGTAGTACCCCGACAGGAAACTACGAGCAGTACTTC
few,TRBJ2-5,.,TRBV7-2,CASSLEGFLETQYF,TGTGCCAGCAGCTTAGAGGGTTTTCTGGAGACCCAGTACTTC
few,TRBJ2-6,.,TRBV7-2,CASSTQSRAGANVLTF,TGTGCCAGCAGCACCCAAAGTAGGGCCGGGGCCAACGTCCTGACTTTC
.,TRBJ2-7,.,TRBV7-7,CASSPGRNYEQYF,TGTGCCAGCAGCCCCGGACGGAACTACGAGCAGTACTTC
.,TRBJ1-1,.,TRBV2,CASRDQGNTEAFF,TGTGCCAGCAGGGACCAGGGAAACACTGAAGCTTTCTTT
.,TRBJ2-1,.,TRBV4-1,CASSQTGAQGEQFF,TGCGCCAGCAGCCAAACCGGGGCTCAGGGTGAGCAGTTCTTC
.,TRBJ1-1,TRBD1,TRBV5-4,CASSREPGTGGTEAFF,TGTGCCAGCAGCCGTGAGCCCGGGACAGGGGGCACTGAAGCTTTCTTT
many,TRBJ1-1,.,TRBV6-5,CASSYSYGMNTEAFF,TGTGCCAGCAGTTACTCGTATGGGATGAACACTGAAGCTTTCTTT
.,TRBJ2-1,.,TRBV18,CASSPVDREQFF,TGTGCCAGCTCACCAGTCGACAGAGAGCAGTTCTTC
.,TRBJ2-7,.,TRBV27,CASSPQGYPSYEQYF,TGTGCCAGCAGTCCACAGGGTTATCCCTCCTACGAGCAGTACTTC
few,TRBJ1-1,.,TRBV5-1,CASSRSASTEAFF,TGCGCCAGCAGCCGATCAGCGAGCACTGAAGCTTTCTTT
.,TRBJ2-5,.,TRBV5-1,CASPEGQETQYF,TGCGCCAGTCCCGAGGGCCAAGAGACCCAGTACTTC
many,TRBJ2-5,.,TRBV5-6,CASSFGILQETQYF,TGTGCCAGCAGCTTTGGAATCCTCCAAGAGACCCAGTACTTC
many,TRBJ2-5,TRBD2,TRBV4-1,CASSPEGSGGEETQYF,TGCGCCAGCAGCCCAGAGGGTAGCGGGGGGGAAGAGACCCAGTACTTC
few,TRBJ2-1,.,TRBV9,CASSVPRAGEQFF,TGTGCCAGCAGCGTACCCCGGGCTGGGGAGCAGTTCTTC
few,TRBJ2-1,TRBD2,TRBV7-9,CASSFSGGGSEQFF,TGTGCCAGCAGCTTTAGCGGGGGGGGTTCTGAGCAGTTCTTC
many,TRBJ1-4,.,TRBV12-3/TRBV12-4,CASSPDQGRGWGKLFF,TGTGCCAGCAGCCCCGATCAGGGTCGAGGGTGGGGAAAACTGTTTTTT
few,TRBJ1-4,.,TRBV5-1,CASSRGEITNEKLFF,TGCGCCAGCAGCCGGGGGGAAATAACTAATGAAAAACTGTTTTTT
few,TRBJ1-2,.,TRBV4-2,CASSQDRALGLGYTF,TGTGCCAGCAGCCAAGACAGGGCCCTGGGCCTGGGCTACACCTTC
.,TRBJ1-1,.,TRBV14,CASSSPLGGSNTEAFF,TGTGCCAGCAGCTCCCCCCTTGGGGGGTCGAACACTGAAGCTTTCTTT
many,TRBJ2-3,.,TRBV12-3/TRBV12-4,CASRQEAGYPDTQYF,TGTGCCAGCAGGCAAGAAGCCGGGTATCCAGATACGCAGTATTTT
many,TRBJ1-1,TRBD1,TRBV13,CASSLRGQRYEAFF,TGTGCCAGCAGCTTAAGGGGACAGAGGTATGAAGCTTTCTTT
many,TRBJ2-5,.,TRBV20-1,CSASAARDFQETQYF,TGCAGTGCTAGCGCGGCCCGGGACTTCCAAGAGACCCAGTACTTC
many,TRBJ2-7,.,TRBV3-1,CASSQDPRDSYEQYF,TGTGCCAGCAGCCAAGATCCGCGGGACAGCTACGAGCAGTACTTC
many,TRBJ2-2,.,TRBV6-2/TRBV6-3,CASSPLGTSNTGELFF,TGTGCCAGCAGTCCGTTAGGGACATCGAACACCGGGGAGCTGTTTTTT
.,TRBJ2-7,.,TRBV7-9,CASSLEGALGGEQYF,TGTGCCAGCAGCTTAGAGGGGGCTTTGGGGGGCGAGCAGTACTTC
many,TRBJ2-1,TRBD1,TRBV11-2,CASSADRGGYNEQFF,TGTGCCAGCAGCGCGGACAGGGGTGGTTACAATGAGCAGTTCTTC
few,TRBJ1-6,.,TRBV6-5,CASSSQGPVGNLHF,TGTGCCAGCAGTTCACAGGGTCCCGTAGGTAACCTCCACTTT
.,TRBJ1-6,.,TRBV6-4,CASRRDFNSPLHF,TGTGCCAGCAGGCGGGACTTCAATTCACCCCTCCACTTT
many,TRBJ1-5,.,TRBV20-1,CSASGAQGQPQHF,TGCAGTGCTAGCGGGGCCCAGGGTCAGCCCCAGCATTTT
.,TRBJ1-5,.,TRBV12-3/TRBV12-4,CASGGVGNQPQHF,TGTGCCAGCGGAGGGGTGGGCAATCAGCCCCAGCATTTT
.,TRBJ1-4,.,TRBV6-5,CASSNPGDKLFF,TGTGCCAGCAGTAACCCCGGAGATAAACTGTTTTTT
.,TRBJ2-5,TRBD2,TRBV20-1,CSALAGGPAETQYF,TGCAGTGCTCTCGCGGGGGGGCCGGCGGAGACCCAGTACTTC
many,TRBJ2-3,.,TRBV12-3/TRBV12-4,CASSQDYNTDTQYF,TGTGCCAGCAGTCAAGACTATAACACAGATACGCAGTATTTT
many,TRBJ2-1,TRBD2,TRBV29-1,CSVVGLAGVSSYNEQFF,TGCAGCGTTGTAGGACTAGCGGGCGTTAGCTCCTACAATGAGCAGTTCTTC
.,TRBJ1-1,.,TRBV4-3,CASSQETTVNTEAFF,TGCGCCAGCAGCCAAGAAACGACAGTGAACACTGAAGCTTTCTTT
few,TRBJ1-1,.,TRBV11-1,CASSLAGGAGSLNTEAFF,TGTGCCAGCAGCTTAGCGGGTGGGGCAGGGTCCCTGAACACTGAAGCTTTCTTT